These 30 T cell receptor beta chains were sequenced from one sample in a study of response to subunit inactivated influenza vaccine. Via MiXCR, TCRdb re-called the RT-PCR reads, giving one row per CDR3 protein. The data contain around 760,000 distinct CDR3 sequences, more than 11% of them singletons. Sequencing was performed on PBMCs from blood, taken approximately 15 days before vaccination. The receptors come from a man aged 50 or older who received an inactivated influenza vaccine.

This clonotype was counted at least ten times. The V call is TRBV6-5, the J call TRBJ2-1; a possible D gene is TRBD1 (6 bases). The germline V gene has CDR1 MNHEY and CDR2 SVGAGI. V was cut by 2 bases and J by 10 bases, with 6 bases left in between. This CDR3 is 11 amino acids long. Written as DNA, the CDR3 is TGTGCCAGCAGTTACGGACAGGAGCAGTTCTTC. This codes for CASSYGQEQFF.

A word on this clonotype: Possible read error: a much larger clone is one base away. The chain has TRBV7-9 and TRBJ1-2; 9 nucleotides match TRBD1. The CDR3 spans 14 residues. Germline loops: CDR1 SEHNR, CDR2 FQNEAQ (reference sequence). With 4 bases clipped from V and 4 bases from J, the junction kept 4 bases outside the gene matches. For the CDR3, the DNA is TGTGCCAGCAGCTCACAGGGGGCGATCTATGGCTACACCTTC. Translated, it gives CASSSQGAIYGYTF. Full variable domain (outside the CDR3, taken from reference TRBV7-9 and TRBJ1-2): DTGVSQNPRHKITKRGQNVTFRCDPISEHNRLYWYRQTLGQGPEFLTYFQNEAQLEKSRLLSDRFSAERPKGSFSTLEIQRTEQGDSAMYLCASSSQGAIYGYTFGSGTRLTVV.

A few counts support this clonotype. The chain combines TRBV19 with TRBJ2-6, with TRBD1 identical over 10 bases. The CDR3 sequence is 13 residues long. CDR1 is LNHDA, CDR2 SQIVND, per germline (reference sequence). Trimming cost V 5 bases and J 12 bases; bases outside gene matches: 4. CDR3 nucleotide sequence: TGTGCCAGTAGTGGGGACAGGGGTCCCGTCCTGACTTTC. Protein sequence: CASSGDRGPVLTF.

Only a few counts were recorded for this clonotype. The genes are TRBV20-1 and TRBJ2-5, with D unclear. Germline V lookup: CDR1 DFQATT, CDR2 SNEGSKA (reference sequence). The V end was cut by 3 bases, the J end by 3 bases, with 14 bases between. The CDR3 consists of 14 residues. The CDR3 protein is CSASLSIPKETQYF. The CDR3 DNA reads TGCAGTGCTAGTTTGTCTATCCCTAAAGAGACCCAGTACTTC.

At least ten counts were recorded for this clonotype. The rearrangement joins TRBV3-1 to TRBJ2-2; D call uncertain. CDR1 is LGHDT and CDR2 is YNNKEL in the germline V gene (reference sequence). Trimming pared 4 bases from V and 9 bases from J, leaving 9 bases between. The CDR3 is made up of 12 amino acids. The CDR3 spells CASSPLGRELFF. For the CDR3, the DNA is TGTGCCAGCAGCCCCCTCGGTCGGGAGCTGTTTTTT.

The sample holds a few counts of this clonotype. The V and J genes are TRBV27 and TRBJ1-2; TRBD1 matches at 7 bases. This CDR3 spans 14 amino acids. CDR1 MNHEY and CDR2 SMNVEV come from the germline V gene (reference sequence). The V gene end was trimmed by 3 bases and the J gene end by 8 bases; junction bases not matched to a gene: 9. This chain's CDR3 is CASSFRGDRDGYTF. The CDR3 DNA is TGTGCCAGCAGTTTTCGCGGAGACAGGGACGGCTACACCTTC.

This clonotype turned up a few times. V is TRBV5-1 and J is TRBJ1-2; possibly TRBD1 for D (6 bases). This CDR3 contains 17 residues. Germline assignment: CDR1 SGHRS and CDR2 YFSETQ. Between the trimmed V and J ends, which lost 0 bases and 2 bases, there was a span of 17 bases. Written as DNA, the CDR3 is TGCGCCAGCAGCTTGGAGCAGGGGCCTCGACTCAACTATGGCTACACCTTC. Its translation: CASSLEQGPRLNYGYTF.

In this sample, this clonotype turned up many times. This chain links TRBV6-5 with TRBJ2-7, with 12 bases aligning to TRBD2. Trimming at V came to 2 bases and at J to 5 bases, leaving 16 bases not matched to a gene. CDR1 is MNHEY, CDR2 SVGAGI, per germline. The CDR3 sequence is 19 residues long. The CDR3, as DNA: TGTGCCAGCAGTTACGTACGCGGACTAGCGGGACTAGCCCATCACGAGCAGTACTTC. This gives the protein CASSYVRGLAGLAHHEQYF.

The chain couples TRBV7-9 to TRBJ1-4, with D possibly being TRBD1 (6 bases). The germline V and J ends were trimmed by 4 bases and 4 bases, with 16 bases remaining between them. The CDR3 runs to 16 residues. Germline CDR1 is SEHNR and CDR2 is FQNEAQ (reference sequence). CDR3 DNA: TGTGCCAGCAGCTGGCCCGTAGGGGGGCGTAATGAAAAACTGTTTTTT. Amino acid sequence: CASSWPVGGRNEKLFF.

A remark on this clonotype: This may come from a read error, since a much larger clone is one base off. The CDR3 DNA follows: TGTGCCTGGAGTGTACCCCCGGGCGTGGAGTTCTTC. It specifies CAWSVPPGVEFF. V is TRBV30 and J is TRBJ2-1, with D hard to call. CDR3 length: 12 amino acids. The ends were cut back, 0 bases at V and 14 bases at J, with 14 bases in the middle. CDR1 and CDR2 from the germline V gene are GTSNPN and SVGIG (reference sequence). The full variable domain, with the rest looked up from reference TRBV30 and TRBJ2-1, is SQTIHQWPATLVQPVGSPLSLECTVEGTSNPNLYWYRQAAGRGLQLLFYSVGIGQISSEVPQNLSASRPQDRQFILSSKKLLLSDSGFYLCAWSVPPGVEFFGPGTRLTVL.

V usage is TRBV3-1 and J usage is TRBJ1-1, with D uncertain. This CDR3 is built from 11 residues. Germline lookup yields CDR1 LGHDT and CDR2 YNNKEL (reference sequence). V lost 3 bases and J 7 bases, leaving 6 bases between the germline ends. CDR3 sequence: CASSQANEAFF. Written as DNA, the CDR3 is TGTGCCAGCAGCCAGGCCAATGAAGCTTTCTTT.

The chain combines TRBV20-1 with TRBJ1-1, with TRBD1 matching over 8 bases. The V gene end was trimmed by 0 bases and the J gene end by 3 bases; junction bases not matched to a gene: 9. In germline, CDR1 is DFQATT, CDR2 SNEGSKA (reference sequence). The CDR3 has 16 residues. DNA of the CDR3: TGCAGTGCTAGAGATCTACAGGGGGTGGGGGACACTGAAGCTTTCTTT. Protein product: CSARDLQGVGDTEAFF.

This clonotype was seen only a few times. The chain couples TRBV6-1 to TRBJ2-7; 8 bases are shared with TRBD1. The CDR3 consists of 15 residues. Germline V gene sequence: CDR1 MNHNS, CDR2 SASEGT. The V gene end was trimmed by 5 bases and the J gene end by 2 bases; junction bases not matched to a gene: 8. The CDR3 loop is CASSPGGGRTYEQYF. The CDR3, as DNA: TGTGCCAGCAGTCCAGGGGGCGGTCGAACCTACGAGCAGTACTTC.

This clonotype was recorded many times. The chain is built from TRBV7-9 and TRBJ2-5; the match to TRBD1 covers 7 bases. V lost 5 bases, J lost 4 bases, and 7 bases stayed unmatched. Germline CDR1 reads SEHNR; CDR2 reads FQNEAQ (reference sequence). CDR3 size: 14 residues. CDR3 nucleotide sequence: TGTGCCAGCAGCCTGCTGACAGGGACAGAGACCCAGTACTTC. As protein: CASSLLTGTETQYF.

This clonotype has only a few counts. This chain links TRBV12-3 or TRBV12-4 with TRBJ1-2; D is unresolved. The CDR3 covers 14 residues. V was trimmed by 7 bases and J by 6 bases, leaving 18 bases between them. The CDR3 DNA is TGTGCCAGCACCCTTAGTGGTTATAAGAATGGCTACACCTTC. It encodes CASTLSGYKNGYTF.

This clonotype was recorded a few times. This chain joins TRBV15 and TRBJ1-1; 9 bases match TRBD1. V was clipped by 0 bases and J by 9 bases; unmatched bases: 8. Germline V CDR1 and CDR2: LNHNV, YYDKDF (reference sequence). The CDR3 is 15 residues long. The CDR3 protein is CATSRDRTGATQAFF. In nucleotides, the CDR3 is TGTGCCACCAGCAGAGATCGGACAGGGGCGACTCAAGCTTTCTTT.

Turning to this clonotype: At one boundary the junction diverges from the germline segment, which might be a read error. The chain links TRBV20-1 to TRBJ1-1, with TRBD1 identical over 7 bases. Germline V lookup: CDR1 DFQATT, CDR2 SNEGSKA (reference sequence). CDR3 length: 17 amino acids. CDR3 region: CSARGPTGKLGGTEAFF. The CDR3 DNA follows: TGCAGTGCTAGAGGACCGACAGGGAAGCTCGGGGGCACTGAAGCGTTCTTT.

The sample holds a few counts of this clonotype. The rearrangement links TRBV5-1 to TRBJ2-7, with TRBD1 identical over 10 bases. Trimming at V came to 6 bases and at J to 0 bases, leaving 12 bases not matched to a gene. The CDR3 extends over 17 amino acids. The germline V gene encodes CDR1 SGHRS and CDR2 YFSETQ. The CDR3 DNA sequence: TGCGCCAGCACACCTAAAACCGGGACAGGGGACTCCTACGAGCAGTACTTC. Protein: CASTPKTGTGDSYEQYF. Full variable domain (missing parts from reference TRBV5-1 and TRBJ2-7): KAGVTQTPRYLIKTRGQQVTLSCSPISGHRSVSWYQQTPGQGLQFLFEYFSETQRNKGNFPGRFSGRQFSNSRSEMNVSTLELGDSALYLCASTPKTGTGDSYEQYFGPGTRLTVT.

In this sample, this clonotype turned up a few times. The chain carries TRBV30 and TRBJ2-7; TRBD2 aligns across 8 bases. Germline V gene data show CDR1 as GTSNPN and CDR2 as SVGIG (reference sequence). J lost 4 bases, V lost 3 bases, and 8 bases had no gene match. There are 14 residues in the CDR3. CDR3 bases: TGTGCCTGGAGCCTTTCGGGGGGGGCATACGAGCAGTACTTC. This codes for CAWSLSGGAYEQYF.

This rearrangement joins TRBV20-1 to TRBJ2-3, with 10 bases that match TRBD1. The CDR3 spans 17 residues. V gave up 4 bases and J gave up 2 bases; unmatched junction bases: 12. The germline CDR1 and CDR2 sequences are DFQATT and SNEGSKA (reference sequence). The CDR3 sequence: CSATSPDRGKVTDTQYF. In nucleotides, the CDR3 is TGCAGTGCTACCTCACCGGACAGGGGGAAAGTCACAGATACGCAGTATTTT.

This clonotype appeared a few times. The V call is TRBV6-2 or TRBV6-3, the J call TRBJ1-1; 7 bases line up with TRBD1. Trimming at V came to 8 bases and at J to 5 bases, leaving 11 bases not matched to a gene. Germline CDR1 MNHEY, CDR2 SVGEGT. The CDR3 loop spans 14 amino acids. CDR3 in amino acids: CASASSGGKTEAFF. CDR3 bases: TGTGCCAGCGCGTCATCAGGGGGGAAAACTGAAGCTTTCTTT.

V is TRBV6-2 or TRBV6-3 and J is TRBJ1-2; D perhaps matches TRBD1 (5 bases). V lost 4 bases and J lost 4, with 16 bases in between. Germline lookup yields CDR1 MNHEY and CDR2 SVGEGT. CDR3 length: 15 amino acids. The CDR3 region has the DNA TGTGCCAGCAGTTCCCAAAGGGGACGGATCTATGGCTACACCTTC. The encoded protein is CASSSQRGRIYGYTF.

This clonotype has at least ten counts. The CDR3 sequence: CASSLRQGRYEKLFF. In DNA, the CDR3 is TGTGCCAGCAGTCTTCGACAGGGGAGGTATGAAAAACTGTTTTTT. V gene TRBV12-3 or TRBV12-4 combines with J gene TRBJ1-4; TRBD1 aligns across 8 bases. J gave up 6 bases and V 5 bases, and 8 bases lay outside the gene matches. This CDR3 spans 15 amino acids.

This clonotype showed up many times. The J gene is TRBJ2-7, the V gene TRBV7-9; 8 nucleotides match TRBD1. The length of the CDR3 is 13 residues. Unmatched junction bases numbered 7, after V lost 8 bases and J lost 4 bases. CDR1 is SEHNR, CDR2 FQNEAQ, per germline (reference sequence). For the CDR3, the DNA is TGTGCCAGCTTGGACAGGGTGAGATACGAGCAGTACTTC. It translates to CASLDRVRYEQYF.

The chain has TRBV6-2 or TRBV6-3 and TRBJ2-3; tentatively, D is TRBD1 or TRBD2 (5 bases each). Germline V gives CDR1 MNHEY, CDR2 SVGEGT. The CDR3 spans 17 residues. V gave up 5 bases and J gave up 2 bases, with 20 bases separating them. CDR3 region: CASSNLGPPRPTDTQYF. CDR3 bases: TGTGCCAGCAGTAACCTGGGACCCCCTCGGCCCACAGATACGCAGTATTTT.

The V gene is TRBV4-1, the J gene TRBJ1-5; TRBD1 might be the D (6 bases). Deletions cut 4 bases from V and 4 bases from J, with 17 bases between. Germline CDR1 MGHRA, CDR2 YSYEKL. CDR3 size: 16 residues. The CDR3 DNA sequence: TGCGCCAGCAGCCTCCGACCTCCGGGACATAATCAGCCCCAGCATTTT. Protein sequence: CASSLRPPGHNQPQHF.

The chain links TRBV30 to TRBJ2-1, with TRBD2 identical over 10 bases. V gave up 3 bases and J gave up 6 bases; unmatched junction bases: 8. The CDR3 runs 15 residues. Germline lookup yields CDR1 GTSNPN and CDR2 SVGIG (reference sequence). CDR3 in amino acids: CAWRKSGGAGNEQFF. CDR3 DNA sequence: TGTGCCTGGAGGAAGAGCGGGGGGGCGGGCAATGAGCAGTTCTTC.

J is TRBJ2-3 and V is TRBV7-7; tentative D call: TRBD2 (6 bases). The CDR3 is made up of 15 amino acids. The germline V gene has CDR1 SSHAT and CDR2 FNYEAQ (reference sequence). Here the CDR3 DNA reads TGTGCTAGCGGCTTAACCCGGGGAGTTTCAGATACGCAGTATTTT. Residues: CASGLTRGVSDTQYF. The whole variable domain, filled in from reference TRBV7-7 and TRBJ2-3, reads GAGVSQSPRYKVTKRGQDVTLRCDPISSHATLYWYQQALGQGPEFLTYFNYEAQPDKSGLPSDRFSAERPEGSISTLTIQRTEQRDSAMYRCASGLTRGVSDTQYFGPGTRLTVL.

The V call is TRBV28, the J call TRBJ1-5; D remains ambiguous. Germline-derived CDR1 and CDR2 are MDHEN and SYDVKM. Trimming took 3 bases from V and 0 from J, leaving 6 bases between them. There are 14 residues in the CDR3. CDR3 in DNA: TGTGCCAGCAGTTTCATATATAGCAATCAGCCCCAGCATTTT. It codes for CASSFIYSNQPQHF.

The V gene is TRBV27, the J gene TRBJ1-1, with TRBD1 matching 10 bases. The V gene's germline CDR1 is MNHEY and CDR2 SMNVEV (reference sequence). V dropped 6 bases and J dropped 4; count of bases not matched to a gene: 2. There are 13 residues in the CDR3. CDR3: CASRRTGGTEAFF. The CDR3 nucleotides are TGTGCCAGCAGAAGGACAGGGGGCACTGAAGCTTTCTTT.